This T cell receptor (beta chain) derives from a study of spatial heterogeneity in lung cancer. Overall study context: Donors were around 70 untreated early-stage non-small cell lung cancer patients.

Details on this clonotype: What it recognizes is unknown.

The study, taken as a whole, reports: Resection blood, more than follow-up blood, showed ubiquitous expanded tumor TCRs.

Individually, TCR cDNA molecules were each labelled with a unique molecular identifier. TCRdb fed the 5' RACE reads into MiXCR, producing one record per CDR3 protein. The data hold roughly 70,000 distinct CDR3 sequences, with 8% to 10% observed a single time. The time point here: blood at routine non-recurrence follow-up after resection. Whole RNA, isolated from tumor, nontumor lung or frozen PBMC, was sequenced without prior sorting. Trimming left V 5 bases short and J 5 bases short, with 12 bases between. Germline-derived CDR1 and CDR2 are SEHNR and FQNEAQ (reference sequence). The length of the CDR3 is 14 residues.

The receptor was derived from a female donor with early-stage non-small cell lung cancer. The material was PBMCs, obtained at follow-up. The chain couples TRBV7-9 to TRBJ2-2; D might be TRBD2 (6 bases). Here the CDR3 reads CASSRLVETGELFF. DNA of the CDR3: TGTGCCAGCAGCCGACTAGTGGAGACCGGGGAGCTGTTTTTT.